The clone carrying this TCR beta chain was counted ten times or more. This entry is derived from a study of T cells in Graves' hyperthyroidism and ophthalmopathy. Study background: The initial diagnosis was the point when peripheral blood was collected, ahead of any treatment.

The study excluded patients with uncontrolled infection, other autoimmune disease, pregnancy or lactation. Amplification yielded TCR beta CDR3 regions, with RNA transcripts as the source. TCR CDR3 underwent first-round RT-PCR with the HTBI primer set. MiXCR, applied by TCRdb to the multiplex PCR reads, yields one record per CDR3 protein. The sample lists 280,000 or so distinct CDR3 sequences, 15% occurring once. Germline V lookup: CDR1 DFQATT, CDR2 SNEGSKA (reference sequence). V lost 3 bases to trimming and J lost 4 bases, with 15 bases between them. The CDR3 is made up of 14 amino acids. The TCR sequence derives from a woman aged 50 to 60 with Graves' hyperthyroidism that later progressed to Graves' ophthalmopathy. Sequenced input: blood. The V call is TRBV20-1, the J call TRBJ1-1; D may be TRBD1 (6 bases). The CDR3 DNA reads as TGCAGTGCTAGTTCGACAGGTCCCCTCACTGAAGCTTTCTTT. This gives the protein CSASSTGPLTEAFF.